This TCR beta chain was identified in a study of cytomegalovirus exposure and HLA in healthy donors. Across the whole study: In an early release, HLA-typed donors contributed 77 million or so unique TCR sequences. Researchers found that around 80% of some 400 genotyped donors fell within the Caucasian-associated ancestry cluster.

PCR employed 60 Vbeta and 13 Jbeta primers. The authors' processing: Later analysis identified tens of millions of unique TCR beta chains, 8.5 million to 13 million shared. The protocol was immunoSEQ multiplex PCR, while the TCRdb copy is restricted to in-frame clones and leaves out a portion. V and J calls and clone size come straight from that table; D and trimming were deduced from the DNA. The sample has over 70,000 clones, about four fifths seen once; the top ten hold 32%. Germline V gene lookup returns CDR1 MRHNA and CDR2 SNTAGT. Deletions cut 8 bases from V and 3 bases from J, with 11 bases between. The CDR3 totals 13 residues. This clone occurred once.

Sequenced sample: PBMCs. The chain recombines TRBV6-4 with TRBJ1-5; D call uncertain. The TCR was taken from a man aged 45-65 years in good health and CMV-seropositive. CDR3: CASSTEINQPQHF. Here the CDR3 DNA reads TGTGCCAGCTCCACAGAAATCAATCAGCCCCAGCATTTT.